This T cell receptor (beta chain) was obtained from a study of blood T cell repertoires in COVID-19. Turning to the study itself: Samples of COVID-19 (acute and convalescent) were obtained from the United States, Italy and Spain.

Deletions cut 2 bases from V and 11 bases from J, with 7 bases between. In germline, CDR1 is MDHEN, CDR2 SYDVKM. This CDR3 contains 12 residues. Profiled with immunoSEQ multiplex PCR; TCRdb holds only in-frame clones, not every one. The data contain 250,000 to 300,000 clones, about nine tenths of them seen just once; the ten biggest clones take up around 3%. The TCR comes from a woman between 25 and 40 years old with active or convalescent COVID-19. The material sequenced was peripheral blood. This sequence joins TRBV28 and TRBJ1-6; D not certain. The CDR3 DNA sequence: TGTGCCAGCAGTTTAAGAGGGACACCCCTCCACTTT. This codes for CASSLRGTPLHF. Based on the CDR3 plus reference TRBV28 and TRBJ1-6, the full variable domain is DVKVTQSSRYLVKRTGEKVFLECVQDMDHENMFWYRQDPGLGLRLIYFSYDVKMKEKGDIPEGYSVSREKKERFSLILESASTNQTSMYLCASSLRGTPLHFGNGTRLTVT.